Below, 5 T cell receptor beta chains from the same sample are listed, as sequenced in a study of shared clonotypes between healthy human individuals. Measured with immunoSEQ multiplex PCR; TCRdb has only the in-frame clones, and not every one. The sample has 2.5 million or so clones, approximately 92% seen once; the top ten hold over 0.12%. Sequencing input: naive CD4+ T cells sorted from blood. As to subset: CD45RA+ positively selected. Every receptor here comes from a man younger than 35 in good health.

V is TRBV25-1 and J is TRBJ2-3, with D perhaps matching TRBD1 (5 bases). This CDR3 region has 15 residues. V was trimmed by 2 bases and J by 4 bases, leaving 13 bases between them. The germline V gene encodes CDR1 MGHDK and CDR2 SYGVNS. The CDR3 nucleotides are TGTGCCAGCAGTGAAAGTAGGGGCGCTGCAGATACGCAGTATTTT. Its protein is CASSESRGAADTQYF.

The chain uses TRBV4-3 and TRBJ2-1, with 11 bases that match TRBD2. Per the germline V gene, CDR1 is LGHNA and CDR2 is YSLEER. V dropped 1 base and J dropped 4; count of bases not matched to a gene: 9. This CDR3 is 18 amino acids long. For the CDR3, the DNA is TGCGCCAGCAGCCAAGGCCGGGGGGGACTAGCGGATTACAATGAGCAGTTCTTC. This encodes CASSQGRGGLADYNEQFF.

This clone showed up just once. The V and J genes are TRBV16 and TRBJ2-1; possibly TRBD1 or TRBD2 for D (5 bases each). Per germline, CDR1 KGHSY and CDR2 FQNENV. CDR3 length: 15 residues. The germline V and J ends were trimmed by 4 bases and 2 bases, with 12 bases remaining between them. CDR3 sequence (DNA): TGTGCCAGCAGCCCCGGGACCCTTGCCTACAATGAGCAGTTCTTC. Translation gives CASSPGTLAYNEQFF. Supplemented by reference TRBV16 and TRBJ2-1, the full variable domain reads GEEVAQTPKHLVRGEGQKAKLYCAPIKGHSYVFWYQQVLKNEFKFLISFQNENVFDETGMPKERFSAKCLPNSPCSLEIQATKLEDSAVYFCASSPGTLAYNEQFFGPGTRLTVL.

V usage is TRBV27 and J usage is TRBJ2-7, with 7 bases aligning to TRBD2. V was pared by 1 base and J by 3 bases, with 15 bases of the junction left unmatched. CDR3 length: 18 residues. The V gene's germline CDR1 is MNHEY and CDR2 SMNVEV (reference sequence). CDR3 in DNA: TGTGCCAGCAGTTTATATGGGGCAAGCGGGATCAGGCGCTACGAGCAGTACTTC. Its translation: CASSLYGASGIRRYEQYF.

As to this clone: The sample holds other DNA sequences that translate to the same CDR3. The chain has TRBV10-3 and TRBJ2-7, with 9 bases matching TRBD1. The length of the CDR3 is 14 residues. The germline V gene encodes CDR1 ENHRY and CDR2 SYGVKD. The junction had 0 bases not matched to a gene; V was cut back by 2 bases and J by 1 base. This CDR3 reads CAISEGTGSYEQYF. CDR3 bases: TGTGCCATCAGTGAGGGGACAGGGTCCTACGAGCAGTACTTC.